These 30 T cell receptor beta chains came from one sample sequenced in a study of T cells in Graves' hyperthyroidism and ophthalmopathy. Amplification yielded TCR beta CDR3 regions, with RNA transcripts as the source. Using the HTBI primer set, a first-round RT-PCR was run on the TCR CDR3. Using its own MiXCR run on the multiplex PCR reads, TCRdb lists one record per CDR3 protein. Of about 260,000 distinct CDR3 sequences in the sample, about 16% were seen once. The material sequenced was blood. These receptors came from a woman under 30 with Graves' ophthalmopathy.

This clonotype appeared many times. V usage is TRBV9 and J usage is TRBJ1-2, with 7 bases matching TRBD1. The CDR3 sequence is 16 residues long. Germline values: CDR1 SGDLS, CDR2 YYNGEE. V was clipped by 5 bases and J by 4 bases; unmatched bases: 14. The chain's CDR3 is CASRDPDRVWGYGYTF. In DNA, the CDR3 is TGTGCCAGCAGAGACCCAGACAGGGTATGGGGCTATGGCTACACCTTC.

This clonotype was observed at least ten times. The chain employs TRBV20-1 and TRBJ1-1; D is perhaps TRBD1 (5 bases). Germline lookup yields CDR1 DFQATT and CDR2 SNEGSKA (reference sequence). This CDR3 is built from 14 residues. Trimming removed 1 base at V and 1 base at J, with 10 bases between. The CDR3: CSARVGHRNTEAFF. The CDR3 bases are TGCAGTGCTAGAGTCGGACACCGGAACACTGAAGCTTTCTTT.

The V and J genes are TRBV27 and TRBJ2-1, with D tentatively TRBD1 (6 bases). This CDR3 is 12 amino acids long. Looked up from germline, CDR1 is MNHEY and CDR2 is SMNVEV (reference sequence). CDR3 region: CVGSLGGNEQFF. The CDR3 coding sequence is TGTGTCGGCAGTTTAGGGGGTAATGAGCAGTTCTTC.

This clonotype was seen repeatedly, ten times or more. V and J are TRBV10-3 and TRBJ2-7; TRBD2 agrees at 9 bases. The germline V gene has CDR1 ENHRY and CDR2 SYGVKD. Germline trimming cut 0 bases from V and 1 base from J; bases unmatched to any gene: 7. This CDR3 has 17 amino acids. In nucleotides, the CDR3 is TGTGCCATCAGTGAGTCGATTTTAGCGGGAGAATCCTACGAGCAGTACTTC. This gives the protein CAISESILAGESYEQYF.

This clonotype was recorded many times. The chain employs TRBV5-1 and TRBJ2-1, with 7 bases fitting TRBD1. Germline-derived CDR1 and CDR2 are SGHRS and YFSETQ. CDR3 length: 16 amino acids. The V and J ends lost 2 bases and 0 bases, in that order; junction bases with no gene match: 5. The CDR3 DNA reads TGCGCCAGCAGCTTCGGACAGGCGAGCTCCTACAATGAGCAGTTCTTC. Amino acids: CASSFGQASSYNEQFF.

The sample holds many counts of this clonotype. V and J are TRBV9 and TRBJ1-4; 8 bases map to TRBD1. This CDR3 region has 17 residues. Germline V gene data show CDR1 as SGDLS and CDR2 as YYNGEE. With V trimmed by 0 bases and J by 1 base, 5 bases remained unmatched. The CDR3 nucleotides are TGTGCCAGCAGCGTAGGAACAGGGGGTGGAACTAATGAAAAACTGTTTTTT. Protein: CASSVGTGGGTNEKLFF.

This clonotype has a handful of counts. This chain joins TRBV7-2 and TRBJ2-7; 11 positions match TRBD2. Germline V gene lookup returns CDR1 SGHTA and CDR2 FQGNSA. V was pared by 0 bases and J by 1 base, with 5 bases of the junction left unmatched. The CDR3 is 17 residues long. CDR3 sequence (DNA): TGTGCCAGCAGCTTAGCGACTAGCGGGAAGACATCCTACGAGCAGTACTTC. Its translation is CASSLATSGKTSYEQYF.

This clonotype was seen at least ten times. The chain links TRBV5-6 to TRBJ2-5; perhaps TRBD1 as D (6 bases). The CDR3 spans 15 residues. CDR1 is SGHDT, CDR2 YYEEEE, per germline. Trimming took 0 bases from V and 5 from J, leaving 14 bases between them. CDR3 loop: CASSLATGLGETQYF. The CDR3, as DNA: TGTGCCAGCAGCTTGGCCACAGGGTTAGGGGAGACCCAGTACTTC.

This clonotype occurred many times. The CDR3 DNA follows: TGTGCCAGCTCACCCGACAGGGCGCGGACTGAAGCTTTCTTT. This sequence encodes CASSPDRARTEAFF. The V and J genes are TRBV18 and TRBJ1-1; 7 nucleotides agree with TRBD1. The V gene end was trimmed by 3 bases and the J gene end by 5 bases; junction bases not matched to a gene: 6. The germline CDR1 and CDR2 sequences are KGHSH and LQKENI. The CDR3 is 14 residues long.

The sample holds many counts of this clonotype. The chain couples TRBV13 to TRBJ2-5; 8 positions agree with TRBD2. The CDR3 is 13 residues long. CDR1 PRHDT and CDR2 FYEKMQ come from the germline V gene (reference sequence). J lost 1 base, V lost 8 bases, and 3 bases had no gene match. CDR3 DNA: TGTGCCAGCCGCGGGGGGCCCCAAGAGACCCAGTACTTC. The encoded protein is CASRGGPQETQYF.

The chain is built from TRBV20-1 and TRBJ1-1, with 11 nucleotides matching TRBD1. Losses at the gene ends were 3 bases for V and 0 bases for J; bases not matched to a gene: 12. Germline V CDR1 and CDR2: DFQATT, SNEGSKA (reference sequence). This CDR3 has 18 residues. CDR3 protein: CSARATTDRGPLNTEAFF. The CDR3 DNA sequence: TGCAGTGCTAGGGCTACTACGGACAGGGGGCCCCTGAACACTGAAGCTTTCTTT.

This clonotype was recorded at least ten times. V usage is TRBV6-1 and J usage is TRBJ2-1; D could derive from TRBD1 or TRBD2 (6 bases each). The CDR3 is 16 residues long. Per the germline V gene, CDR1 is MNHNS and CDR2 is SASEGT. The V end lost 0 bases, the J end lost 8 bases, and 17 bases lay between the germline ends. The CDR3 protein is CASSEADYYGGYEQFF. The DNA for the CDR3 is TGTGCCAGCAGTGAAGCGGACTATTACGGGGGCTATGAGCAGTTCTTC.

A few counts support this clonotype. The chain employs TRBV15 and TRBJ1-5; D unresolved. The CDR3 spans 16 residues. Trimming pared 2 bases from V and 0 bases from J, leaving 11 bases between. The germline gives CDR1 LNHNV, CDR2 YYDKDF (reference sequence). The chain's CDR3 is CATSRRIKDSNQPQHF. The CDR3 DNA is TGTGCCACCAGCAGAAGAATTAAAGATAGCAATCAGCCCCAGCATTTT.

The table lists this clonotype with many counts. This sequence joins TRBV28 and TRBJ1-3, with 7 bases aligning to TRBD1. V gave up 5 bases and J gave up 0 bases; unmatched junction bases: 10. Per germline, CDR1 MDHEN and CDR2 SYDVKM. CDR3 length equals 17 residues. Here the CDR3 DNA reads TGTGCCAGCAGTCCCGGGACAGTTTTGGTCTCTGGAAACACCATATATTTT. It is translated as CASSPGTVLVSGNTIYF.

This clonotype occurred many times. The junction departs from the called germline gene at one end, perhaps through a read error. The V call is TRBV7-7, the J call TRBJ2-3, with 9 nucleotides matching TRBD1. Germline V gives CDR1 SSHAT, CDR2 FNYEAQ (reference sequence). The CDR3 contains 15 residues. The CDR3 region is CASSLTGGGTDTQYF. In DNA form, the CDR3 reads TGTGCTAGCAGCCTTACAGGGGGCGGGACAGATACGCAGTATTTT. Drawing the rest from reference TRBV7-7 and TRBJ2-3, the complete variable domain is GAGVSQSPRYKVTKRGQDVTLRCDPISSHATLYWYQQALGQGPEFLTYFNYEAQPDKSGLPSDRFSAERPEGSISTLTIQRTEQRDSAMYRCASSLTGGGTDTQYFGPGTRLTVL.

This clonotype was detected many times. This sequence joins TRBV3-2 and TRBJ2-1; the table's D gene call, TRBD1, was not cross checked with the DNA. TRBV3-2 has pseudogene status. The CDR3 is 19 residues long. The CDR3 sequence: CASSQAPSLTGGFYNEQFF. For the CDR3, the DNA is TGTGCCAGCAGCCAAGCCCCCTCACTGACAGGGGGCTTCTACAATGAGCAGTTCTTC.

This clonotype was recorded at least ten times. CDR3 in amino acids: CASSSASEETQYF. The CDR3 coding sequence is TGTGCCAGCAGCTCGGCCAGCGAAGAGACCCAGTACTTC. This chain joins TRBV7-9 and TRBJ2-5; D not resolved. V lost 4 bases and J lost 3, with 9 bases in between. The CDR3 consists of 13 residues. Germline CDR1 and CDR2: SEHNR and FQNEAQ (reference sequence). Complete variable domain (other parts from reference TRBV7-9 and TRBJ2-5): DTGVSQNPRHKITKRGQNVTFRCDPISEHNRLYWYRQTLGQGPEFLTYFQNEAQLEKSRLLSDRFSAERPKGSFSTLEIQRTEQGDSAMYLCASSSASEETQYFGPGTRLLVL.

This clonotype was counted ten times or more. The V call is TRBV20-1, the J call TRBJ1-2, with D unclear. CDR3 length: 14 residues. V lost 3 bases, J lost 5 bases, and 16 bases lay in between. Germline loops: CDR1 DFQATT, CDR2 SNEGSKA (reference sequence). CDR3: CSASFGLQQYGYTF. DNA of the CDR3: TGCAGTGCTAGTTTTGGACTCCAACAATATGGCTACACCTTC.

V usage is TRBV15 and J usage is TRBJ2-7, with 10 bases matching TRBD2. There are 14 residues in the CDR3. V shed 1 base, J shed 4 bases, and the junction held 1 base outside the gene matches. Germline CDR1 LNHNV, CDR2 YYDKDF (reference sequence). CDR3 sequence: CATSRGSGGYEQYF. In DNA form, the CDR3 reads TGTGCCACCAGCAGAGGTAGCGGGGGGTACGAGCAGTACTTC. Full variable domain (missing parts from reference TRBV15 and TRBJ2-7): DAMVIQNPRYQVTQFGKPVTLSCSQTLNHNVMYWYQQKSSQAPKLLFHYYDKDFNNEADTPDNFQSRRPNTSFCFLDIRSPGLGDTAMYLCATSRGSGGYEQYFGPGTRLTVT.

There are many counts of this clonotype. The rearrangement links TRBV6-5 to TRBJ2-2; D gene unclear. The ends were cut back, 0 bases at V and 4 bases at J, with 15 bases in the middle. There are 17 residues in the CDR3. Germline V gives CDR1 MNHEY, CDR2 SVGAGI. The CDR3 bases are TGTGCCAGCAGTTACTCGAGTCGTCGGGTGGGCACCGGGGAGCTGTTTTTT. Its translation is CASSYSSRRVGTGELFF.

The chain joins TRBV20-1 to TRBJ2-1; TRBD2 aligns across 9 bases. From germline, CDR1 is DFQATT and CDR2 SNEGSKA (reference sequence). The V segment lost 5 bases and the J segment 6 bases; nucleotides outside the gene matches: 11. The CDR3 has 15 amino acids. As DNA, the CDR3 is TGCAGTGCTGGGGGAGGTAGCGGGAGTCCCAATGAGCAGTTCTTC. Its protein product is CSAGGGSGSPNEQFF.

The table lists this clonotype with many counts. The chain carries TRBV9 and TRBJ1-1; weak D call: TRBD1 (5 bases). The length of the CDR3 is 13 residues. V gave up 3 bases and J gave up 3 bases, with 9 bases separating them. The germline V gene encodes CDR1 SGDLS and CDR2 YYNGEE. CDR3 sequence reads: CASSAGTDTEAFF. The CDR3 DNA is TGTGCCAGCAGCGCAGGGACGGACACTGAAGCTTTCTTT.

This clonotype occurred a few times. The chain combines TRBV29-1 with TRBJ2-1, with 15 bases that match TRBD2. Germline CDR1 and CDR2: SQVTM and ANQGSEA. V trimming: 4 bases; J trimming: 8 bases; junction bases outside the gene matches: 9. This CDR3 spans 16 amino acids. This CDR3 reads CSVGEPGTSGRYEQFF. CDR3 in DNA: TGCAGCGTTGGAGAACCCGGGACTAGCGGGAGGTATGAGCAGTTCTTC.

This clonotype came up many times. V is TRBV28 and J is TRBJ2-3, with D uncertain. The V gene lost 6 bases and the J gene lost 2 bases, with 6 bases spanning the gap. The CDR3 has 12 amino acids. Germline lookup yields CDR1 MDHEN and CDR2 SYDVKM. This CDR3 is CASRKNTDTQYF. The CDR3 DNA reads TGTGCCAGCAGGAAAAACACAGATACGCAGTATTTT.

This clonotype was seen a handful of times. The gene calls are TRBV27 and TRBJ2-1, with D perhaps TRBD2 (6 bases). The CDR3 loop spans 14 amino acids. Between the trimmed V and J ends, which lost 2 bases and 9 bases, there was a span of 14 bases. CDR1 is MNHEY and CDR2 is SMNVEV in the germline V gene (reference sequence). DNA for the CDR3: TGTGCCAGCAGTTTAAGGCGGGGAGTCGGTGAGCAGTTCTTC. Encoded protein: CASSLRRGVGEQFF.

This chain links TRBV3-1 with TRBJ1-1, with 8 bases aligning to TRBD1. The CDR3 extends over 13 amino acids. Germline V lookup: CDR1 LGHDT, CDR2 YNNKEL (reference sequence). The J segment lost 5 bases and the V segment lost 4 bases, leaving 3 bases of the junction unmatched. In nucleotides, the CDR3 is TGTGCCAGCAGCCCGACAGGGGTTACTGAAGCTTTCTTT. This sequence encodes CASSPTGVTEAFF.

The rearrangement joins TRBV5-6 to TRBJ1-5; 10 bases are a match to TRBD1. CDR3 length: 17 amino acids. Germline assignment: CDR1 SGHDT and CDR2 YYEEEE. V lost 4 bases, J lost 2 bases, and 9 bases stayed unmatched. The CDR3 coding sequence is TGTGCCAGCAGCCCCAGACAGGGGGCGGATGGCAATCAGCCCCAGCATTTT. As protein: CASSPRQGADGNQPQHF.

For the CDR3, the DNA is TGCAGTGCTAGAGACGGGGGCGGCGAAGCTTTCTTT. Residues: CSARDGGGEAFF. This chain connects TRBV20-1 to TRBJ1-1, with D possibly being TRBD1 (6 bases). Germline-derived CDR1 and CDR2 are DFQATT and SNEGSKA (reference sequence). The V and J ends lost 0 bases and 8 bases respectively, with 10 bases between them. The CDR3 spans 12 residues.

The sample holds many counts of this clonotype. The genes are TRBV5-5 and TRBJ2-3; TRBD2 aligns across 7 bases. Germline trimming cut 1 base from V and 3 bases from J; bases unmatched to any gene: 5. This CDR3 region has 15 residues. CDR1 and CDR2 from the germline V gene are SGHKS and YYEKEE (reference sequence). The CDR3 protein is CASSLWEGFTDTQYF. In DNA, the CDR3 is TGTGCCAGCAGCTTGTGGGAGGGGTTTACAGATACGCAGTATTTT.

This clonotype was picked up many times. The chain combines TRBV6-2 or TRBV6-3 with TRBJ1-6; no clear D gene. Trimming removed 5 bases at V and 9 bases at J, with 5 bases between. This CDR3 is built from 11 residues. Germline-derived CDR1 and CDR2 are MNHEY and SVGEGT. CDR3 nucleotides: TGTGCCAGCAGTCTGGGTTCACCCCTCCACTTT. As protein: CASSLGSPLHF.